This is a list of T cell receptor beta chains from one sample in a study of cytomegalovirus exposure and HLA in healthy donors. The assay was immunoSEQ multiplex PCR, and TCRdb's table has in-frame clones only and misses some. The top ten hold roughly 2.5% of the sample, which has some 220,000 clones, around 80% seen once. Sequencing was carried out using PBMCs. Every receptor here comes from a woman aged 60-70 years in good health and CMV-seropositive. CDR3s include the opening cysteine and the closing phenylalanine or tryptophan. The order of the fields is V gene, J gene, clone size, D gene, CDR3 DNA, CDR3 protein. The D gene is left open where the match is weak. Clone size is given for some rows only: seen once, a few or many times, or a class if the clone is expanded.

TRBV7-9,TRBJ1-2,-,TRBD1,TGTGCCAGCAGCTTAGGGGCACGACAGGGGGCAAATGGCTACACCTTC,CASSLGARQGANGYTF
TRBV2,TRBJ1-2,few,TRBD1,TGTGCCATCTCAGCAGGGGGCTATGGCTACACCTTC,CAISAGGYGYTF
TRBV7-9,TRBJ2-7,few,TRBD1,TGTTCCAGCAGTTTGGGACAGTCCTACGAGCAGTACTTC,CSSSLGQSYEQYF
TRBV28,TRBJ1-1,-,-,TGTGCCAGCAGTCTTAGGGGCACTGAAGCTTTCTTT,CASSLRGTEAFF
TRBV5-1,TRBJ2-5,-,-,TGCGCCAGCAGCGATTTGGGGAGAGAGACCCAGTACTTC,CASSDLGRETQYF
TRBV5-8,TRBJ2-5,-,-,TGTGCCAGCAGCTTGACCGGAGGAAAATGGGAGACCCAGTACTTC,CASSLTGGKWETQYF
TRBV5-1,TRBJ1-4,-,TRBD1,TGCGCCAGCAGCCGTCAGACAGGGGATGAAAAACTGTTTTTT,CASSRQTGDEKLFF
TRBV6-6,TRBJ2-1,-,-,TGTGCCAGCAGTTACGCCCGGACTAACAATGAGCAGTTCTTC,CASSYARTNNEQFF
TRBV6-5,TRBJ2-7,-,TRBD1,TGTGCCAGCAGGCAACCGGGACAGGGTTACGAGCAGTACTTC,CASRQPGQGYEQYF
TRBV6-1,TRBJ1-3,few,-,TGTGCCAGCAGTGGGACAGTCTCTGGAAACACCATATATTTT,CASSGTVSGNTIYF
TRBV7-9,TRBJ1-2,-,-,TGTGCCAGCAGCTTACGAGACAGGAACAACTATGGCTACACCTTC,CASSLRDRNNYGYTF
TRBV5-1,TRBJ1-1,-,-,TGCGCCAGCAGCTTGACGGGGAACACTGAAGCTTTCTTT,CASSLTGNTEAFF
TRBV27,TRBJ1-1,-,-,TGTGCCAGCAGCCCTCAGGGAACTGAAGCTTTCTTT,CASSPQGTEAFF
TRBV7-2,TRBJ2-2,-,TRBD2,TGTGCCAGCAGCTTAGATAAGGGACTAGCGGGGGGGCCCGGGGAGCTGTTTTTT,CASSLDKGLAGGPGELFF
TRBV19,TRBJ1-2,-,TRBD1,TGTGCCAGTAACGGACAGGGACGGCGCTATGGCTACACCTTC,CASNGQGRRYGYTF
TRBV4-1,TRBJ2-5,-,-,TGCGCCAGCAGCCAAGACCCCAGGGGGGCCAGGTATGAGACCCAGTACTTC,CASSQDPRGARYETQYF
TRBV7-2,TRBJ2-7,-,TRBD2,TGTGCCAGCAGCTCTCAAGCGGGGAGCTACGAGCAGTACTTC,CASSSQAGSYEQYF
TRBV10-1,TRBJ2-3,-,TRBD2,TGCGCCAGCAGTGACGCTAGCGGGAGAATGTCGGATACGCAGTATTTT,CASSDASGRMSDTQYF
TRBV6-6,TRBJ1-1,few,-,TGTGCCAGCAGTACTGGGACTTACACTGAAGCTTTCTTT,CASSTGTYTEAFF
TRBV6-5,TRBJ2-3,few,TRBD1,TGTGCCAGCAGTCGACAGGGGGACACAGATACGCAGTATTTT,CASSRQGDTDTQYF
TRBV28,TRBJ1-5,-,-,TGTGCCAGCAAAGTAGGGGGCAATCAGCCCCAGCATTTT,CASKVGGNQPQHF
TRBV5-6,TRBJ2-7,-,TRBD2,TGTGCCAGCAGCTTGGTGACTAGCGGGGGGTACGAGCAGTACTTC,CASSLVTSGGYEQYF